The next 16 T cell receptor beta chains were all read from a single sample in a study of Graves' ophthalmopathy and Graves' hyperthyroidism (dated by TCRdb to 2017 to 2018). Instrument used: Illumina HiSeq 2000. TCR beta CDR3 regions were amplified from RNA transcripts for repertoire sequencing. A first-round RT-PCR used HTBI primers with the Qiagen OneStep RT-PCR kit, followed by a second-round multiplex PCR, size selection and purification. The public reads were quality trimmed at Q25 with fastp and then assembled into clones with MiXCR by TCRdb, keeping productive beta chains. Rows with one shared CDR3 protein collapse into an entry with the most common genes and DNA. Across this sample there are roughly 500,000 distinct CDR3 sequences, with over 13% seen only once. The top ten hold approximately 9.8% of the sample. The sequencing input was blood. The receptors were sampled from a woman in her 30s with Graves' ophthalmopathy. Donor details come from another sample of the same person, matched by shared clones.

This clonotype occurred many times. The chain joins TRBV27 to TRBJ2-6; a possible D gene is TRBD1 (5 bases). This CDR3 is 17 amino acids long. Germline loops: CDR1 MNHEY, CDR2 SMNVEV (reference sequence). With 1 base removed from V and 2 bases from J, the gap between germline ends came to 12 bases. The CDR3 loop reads CASSLLGRQTGANVLTF. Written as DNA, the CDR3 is TGTGCCAGCAGTTTATTGGGGCGACAAACTGGGGCCAACGTCCTGACTTTC.

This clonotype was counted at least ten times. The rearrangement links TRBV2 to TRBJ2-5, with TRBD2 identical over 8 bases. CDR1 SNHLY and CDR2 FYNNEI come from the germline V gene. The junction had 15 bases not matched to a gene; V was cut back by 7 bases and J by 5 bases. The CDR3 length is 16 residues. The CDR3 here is CASTLTPGLGGETQYF. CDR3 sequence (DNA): TGTGCCAGCACCCTCACCCCGGGACTAGGAGGGGAGACCCAGTACTTC.

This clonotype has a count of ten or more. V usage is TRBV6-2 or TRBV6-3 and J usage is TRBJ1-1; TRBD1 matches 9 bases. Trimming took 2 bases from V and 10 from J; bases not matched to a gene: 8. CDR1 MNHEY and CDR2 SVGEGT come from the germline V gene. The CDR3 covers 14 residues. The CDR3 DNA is TGTGCCAGCAGTTACACAGGGGGCCTCGAGGGAGCTTTCTTT. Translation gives CASSYTGGLEGAFF.

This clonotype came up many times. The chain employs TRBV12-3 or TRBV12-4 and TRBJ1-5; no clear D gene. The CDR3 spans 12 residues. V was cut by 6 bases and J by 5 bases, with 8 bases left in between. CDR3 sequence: CASRGLDQPQHF. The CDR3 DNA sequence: TGTGCCAGCAGAGGCCTAGATCAGCCCCAGCATTTT.

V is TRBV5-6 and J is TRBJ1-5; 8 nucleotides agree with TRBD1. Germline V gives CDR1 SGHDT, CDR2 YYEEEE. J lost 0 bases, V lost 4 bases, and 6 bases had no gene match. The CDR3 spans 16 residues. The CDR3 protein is CASSRDRGYSNQPQHF. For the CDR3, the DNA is TGTGCCAGCAGCCGTGACAGGGGATATAGCAATCAGCCCCAGCATTTT.

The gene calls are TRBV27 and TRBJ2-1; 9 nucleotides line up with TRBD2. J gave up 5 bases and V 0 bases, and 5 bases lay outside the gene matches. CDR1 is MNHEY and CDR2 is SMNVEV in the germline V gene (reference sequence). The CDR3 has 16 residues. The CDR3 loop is CASSLSLAGENNEQFF. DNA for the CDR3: TGTGCCAGCAGTTTATCTTTAGCGGGAGAGAACAATGAGCAGTTCTTC.

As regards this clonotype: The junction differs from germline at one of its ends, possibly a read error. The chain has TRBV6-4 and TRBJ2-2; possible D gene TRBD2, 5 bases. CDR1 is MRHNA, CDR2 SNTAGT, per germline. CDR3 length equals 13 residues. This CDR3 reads CASSGSNTGELCF. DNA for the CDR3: TGTGCCAGCAGTGGGTCGAACACCGGGGAGCTGTGTTTT.

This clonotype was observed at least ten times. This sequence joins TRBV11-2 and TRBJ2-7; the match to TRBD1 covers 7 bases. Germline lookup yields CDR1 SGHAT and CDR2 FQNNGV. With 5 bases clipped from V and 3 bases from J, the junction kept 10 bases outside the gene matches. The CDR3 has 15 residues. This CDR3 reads CASSLTGVNDYEQYF. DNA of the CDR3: TGTGCCAGCAGCCTCACAGGGGTTAATGACTACGAGCAGTACTTC. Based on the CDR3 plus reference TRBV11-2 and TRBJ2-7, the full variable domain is EAGVAQSPRYKIIEKRQSVAFWCNPISGHATLYWYQQILGQGPKLLIQFQNNGVVDDSQLPKDRFSAERLKGVDSTLKIQPAKLEDSAVYLCASSLTGVNDYEQYFGPGTRLTVT.

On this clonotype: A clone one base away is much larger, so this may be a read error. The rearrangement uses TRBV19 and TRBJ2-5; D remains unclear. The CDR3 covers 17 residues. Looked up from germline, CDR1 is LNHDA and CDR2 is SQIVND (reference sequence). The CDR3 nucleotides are TGTGCCAGTAGTATAGATGGGGATACGGCCTTCCTAGAGACCAAGTACTTC. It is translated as CASSIDGDTAFLETKYF.

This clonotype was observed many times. The CDR3 reads CASSVAGEEAFF. The CDR3 nucleotides are TGTGCCAGCAGCGTAGCAGGGGAGGAAGCTTTCTTT. This chain joins TRBV9 and TRBJ1-1; TRBD1 is a possible D gene (6 bases). The CDR3 sequence is 12 residues long. CDR1 is SGDLS, CDR2 YYNGEE, per germline. Trimming took off 0 bases at V and 8 bases at J, with 8 bases between the two ends.

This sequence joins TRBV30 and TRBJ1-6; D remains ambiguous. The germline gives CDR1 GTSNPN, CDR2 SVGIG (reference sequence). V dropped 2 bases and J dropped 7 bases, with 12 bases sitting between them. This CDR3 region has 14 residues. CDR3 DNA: TGTGCCTGGAGTATAGGAAGGGAGAATTCACCCCTCCACTTT. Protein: CAWSIGRENSPLHF.

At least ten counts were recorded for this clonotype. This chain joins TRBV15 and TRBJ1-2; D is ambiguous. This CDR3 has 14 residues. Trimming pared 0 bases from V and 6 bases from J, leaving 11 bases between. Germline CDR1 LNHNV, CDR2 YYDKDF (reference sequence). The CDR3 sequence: CATSRDDVSHGYTF. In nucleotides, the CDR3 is TGTGCCACCAGCAGAGATGACGTGAGCCATGGCTACACCTTC.

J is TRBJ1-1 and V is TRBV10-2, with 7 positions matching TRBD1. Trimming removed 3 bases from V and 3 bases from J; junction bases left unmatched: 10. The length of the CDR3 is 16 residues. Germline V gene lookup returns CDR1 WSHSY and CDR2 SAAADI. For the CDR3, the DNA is TGCGCCAGCAGTGACCCCCGACAGGGAGGGTACACTGAAGCTTTCTTT. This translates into CASSDPRQGGYTEAFF.

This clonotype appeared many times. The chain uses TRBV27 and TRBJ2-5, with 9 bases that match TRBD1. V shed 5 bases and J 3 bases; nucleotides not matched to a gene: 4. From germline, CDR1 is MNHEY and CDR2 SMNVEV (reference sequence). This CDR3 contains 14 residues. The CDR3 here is CASSRTGEEETQYF. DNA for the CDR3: TGTGCCAGCAGTCGGACAGGGGAGGAAGAGACCCAGTACTTC.

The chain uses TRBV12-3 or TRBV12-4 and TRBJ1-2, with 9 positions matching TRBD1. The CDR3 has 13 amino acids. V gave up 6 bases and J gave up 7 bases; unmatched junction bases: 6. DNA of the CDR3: TGTGCCAGCAGGACAGGGGGATCTTCTGGCTACACCTTC. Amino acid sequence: CASRTGGSSGYTF.

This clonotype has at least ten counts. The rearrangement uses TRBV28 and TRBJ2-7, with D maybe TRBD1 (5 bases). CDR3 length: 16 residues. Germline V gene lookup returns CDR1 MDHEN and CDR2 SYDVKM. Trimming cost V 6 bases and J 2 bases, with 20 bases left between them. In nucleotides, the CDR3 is TGTGCCAGCAGAGTGGGGTGGGCCAGGGTCACCTACGAGCAGTACTTC. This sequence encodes CASRVGWARVTYEQYF.